This passage covers 27 T cell receptor beta chains from one sample sequenced in a study of T cells in women clearing cervical HPV infection. Assay used: immunoSEQ multiplex PCR; TCRdb lists only in-frame clones, some missing. Reported are just under 35,000 clones; the ten largest clones contain roughly 1.5%. Sequencing input: blood buffy coat. The receptors were sampled from a woman aged 18-70 years with a cervical HPV16 infection that either progressed to CIN3+ or cleared (not recorded which).

As concerns this clone: The sequence runs out 3 residues before the end of the CDR3; the remainder is reconstructed from the germline J gene. The chain uses TRBV28 and TRBJ2-1; 9 bases map to TRBD1. This CDR3 is 15 amino acids long. V shed 2 bases and J 8 bases; nucleotides not matched to a gene: 7. Germline assignment: CDR1 MDHEN and CDR2 SYDVKM. CDR3 DNA, as far as it was read: TGTGCCAGCAGTTTAGGCAGGACAGGGGCCTATGAG. It yields the protein CASSLGRTGAYE. The whole CDR3 is CASSLGRTGAYEQFF.

About this clone: The CDR3 extends 3 residues past the end of the read, so its final part is completed from the germline J gene. The chain is built from TRBV19 and TRBJ2-2, with D perhaps matching TRBD1 (5 bases). This CDR3 is 17 amino acids long. From germline, CDR1 is LNHDA and CDR2 SQIVND (reference sequence). CDR3 protein: CASSTPNTVSGANVLFF. CDR3 bases read: TGTGCCAGTAGCACACCGAATACGGTCTCTGGGGCCAACGTG.

CDR3 amino acids: CASSLGTGGEKLFF. The covered CDR3 bases are TGTGCCAGCAGCTTAGGGACAGGGGGTGAAAAG. This chain joins TRBV7-9 and TRBJ2-2, with 10 nucleotides matching TRBD1. The read terminates 3 residues ahead of where the CDR3 ends, so the germline J gene completes it. This CDR3 contains 14 residues. The germline CDR1 and CDR2 sequences are SEHNR and FQNEAQ (reference sequence).

For this clone: The CDR3 extends 3 residues past the end of the read, so its final part is completed from the germline J gene. The chain carries TRBV5-1 and TRBJ1-2; D might be TRBD1 (6 bases). The CDR3 loop spans 13 amino acids. Germline lookup yields CDR1 SGHRS and CDR2 YFSETQ. V was shortened by 4 bases and J by 6 bases, with 13 bases between the two germline ends. CDR3 residues: CASSLGGADGYTF. The CDR3 bases that were read are TGCGCCAGCAGCCTTGGGGGGGCGGATGGC.

Comment on this clone: Read data end 3 residues before the CDR3 end; the end is taken from the germline J gene. The gene calls are TRBV10-3 and TRBJ1-6, with TRBD1 as a possible D gene (6 bases). This CDR3 comprises 16 residues. CDR1 and CDR2 from the germline V gene are ENHRY and SYGVKD. The ends were cut back, 0 bases at V and 4 bases at J, with 10 bases in the middle. The covered CDR3 bases are TGTGCCATCAGTGAGTCAGGGCAGGGGTATAATTCACCC. It is translated as CAISESGQGYNSP. The entire CDR3 is CAISESGQGYNSPLHF.

Of note for this clone: The junction shows a germline mismatch at one end, possibly a read error. With the read ending 3 residues before the CDR3 end, the germline J gene is used to fill in that end. The sample has other DNA sequences that encode this CDR3 too. The V and J genes are TRBV5-1 and TRBJ1-3; no clear D gene. The CDR3 spans 16 residues. Germline V lookup: CDR1 SGHRS, CDR2 YFSETQ. Partial CDR3 DNA: TGCGCCAGCAGCCCCATCCCGTCCAGCCGGGGAAACACT. This translates into CASSPIPSSRGNT. The complete CDR3 protein is CASSPIPSSRGNTIYF. Using reference TRBV5-1 and TRBJ1-3 for the parts outside the CDR3, the full variable domain is KAGVTQTPRYLIKTRGQQVTLSCSPISGHRSVSWYQQTPGQGLQFLFEYFSETQRNKGNFPGRFSGRQFSNSRSEMNVSTLELGDSALYLCASSPIPSSRGNTIYFGEGSWLTVV.

The CDR3 is CASSLALNEQYF. The CDR3 bases that were read are TGTGCCAGCAGCTTGGCCCTAAACGAG. The genes are TRBV5-4 and TRBJ2-7, with unresolved D. The read stops 3 residues short of the end of the CDR3; the missing end is completed from the germline J gene. Germline loops: CDR1 SGHNT, CDR2 YYREEE (reference sequence). Trimming removed 0 bases at V and 5 bases at J, with 6 bases between. The CDR3 loop spans 12 amino acids.

Details on this clone: The CDR3 end is not reached by the read, which stops 3 residues before it; the germline J gene fills it in. The chain couples TRBV20-1 to TRBJ2-3; D is ambiguous. CDR3 length: 15 residues. Germline V CDR1 and CDR2: DFQATT, SNEGSKA (reference sequence). Deletions cut 2 bases from V and 3 bases from J, with 15 bases between. The CDR3 here is CSARFLVGPTDTQYF. The sequenced CDR3 bases are TGCAGTGCTAGATTCCTCGTGGGCCCGACAGATACG.

Comment on this clone: The read gets to within 3 residues of the CDR3 end, and the germline J gene fills in the rest. The J gene is TRBJ2-1, the V gene TRBV7-2; D gene uncertain. The CDR3 totals 13 residues. CDR1 and CDR2 (germline): SGHTA, FQGNSA. V was cut by 5 bases and J by 7 bases, with 12 bases left in between. The CDR3 here is CASSIVHMNEQFF. CDR3 bases read: TGTGCCAGCAGCATAGTACATATGAATGAG.

Note on this clone: The read stops 3 residues short of the end of the CDR3; the missing end is completed from the germline J gene. The V gene is TRBV7-8, the J gene TRBJ1-1, with TRBD1 identical over 7 bases. This CDR3 has 15 amino acids. CDR1 and CDR2 (germline): SGHVS, FQNEAQ. V lost 2 bases, J lost 1 base, and 4 bases stayed unmatched. The sequenced CDR3 bases are TGTGCCAGCAGCTTATTCGGGACAGCGAACACTGAA. It translates to CASSLFGTANTE. The CDR3 in full is CASSLFGTANTEAFF.

A word on this clone: The sequenced fragment ends 3 residues before the CDR3 boundary, so the rest is inferred from the germline J gene. V is TRBV5-1 and J is TRBJ2-5, with D unresolved. CDR3 size: 17 residues. V gave up 3 bases and J gave up 1 base, with 19 bases separating them. Germline V CDR1 and CDR2: SGHRS, YFSETQ. CDR3 DNA, as far as it was read: TGCGCCAGCAGCTGGCTTGGCCCGCACACCGCCCAAGAGACC. It specifies CASSWLGPHTAQET. The whole CDR3 protein reads CASSWLGPHTAQETQYF.

On this clone itself: The observed sequence ends 3 residues before the CDR3 terminus, with the missing tail filled in from the germline J gene. This chain links TRBV6-2 or TRBV6-3 with TRBJ1-2, with 8 bases identical to TRBD1. Germline V lookup: CDR1 MNHEY, CDR2 SVGEGT. The CDR3 runs to 13 residues. Losses at the gene ends were 5 bases for V and 7 bases for J; bases not matched to a gene: 6. CDR3 DNA (partial): TGTGCCAGCAGTAACGGCGACAGGGGTGGC. It yields the protein CASSNGDRGG. The complete CDR3 protein is CASSNGDRGGYTF.

As concerns this clone: The missing CDR3 end, 3 residues past where the read stops, is filled in from the germline J gene. The chain couples TRBV12-3 or TRBV12-4 to TRBJ1-1; D gene unclear. This CDR3 is 13 amino acids long. V was trimmed by 5 bases and J by 2 bases, leaving 9 bases between them. CDR3 bases read: TGTGCCAGCAGTAAGAGACTAAACACTGAA. Its protein is CASSKRLNTE. The CDR3 in full is CASSKRLNTEAFF.

Details on this clone: The read gets to within 3 residues of the CDR3 end, and the germline J gene fills in the rest. The genes are TRBV5-1 and TRBJ2-1; 7 bases match TRBD2. CDR3 length equals 14 residues. Losses at the gene ends were 4 bases for V and 5 bases for J; bases not matched to a gene: 6. CDR1 SGHRS and CDR2 YFSETQ come from the germline V gene. Here the CDR3 reads CASSNSGTNNEQFF. The sequenced CDR3 bases are TGCGCCAGCAGCAATTCCGGGACTAACAATGAG.

In regard to this clone: Read coverage stops 3 residues before the CDR3 terminus; the germline J gene supplies the remainder. The rearrangement uses TRBV5-1 and TRBJ2-5; 8 bases are shared with TRBD2. The length of the CDR3 is 15 residues. Germline V gives CDR1 SGHRS, CDR2 YFSETQ. J lost 5 bases, V lost 0 bases, and 6 bases had no gene match. The sequenced part of the CDR3 DNA is TGCGCCAGCAGCTTGGCAGCGGGAGTAGGGGAGACC. Protein: CASSLAAGVGET. The full CDR3 protein is CASSLAAGVGETQYF.

The CDR3 protein is CASSPQDGYTF. The CDR3 bases that were read are TGTGCCAGCAGTCCACAGGACGGC. The chain couples TRBV2 to TRBJ1-2; TRBD1 is a possible D gene (5 bases). Read data end 3 residues before the CDR3 end; the end is taken from the germline J gene. The germline gives CDR1 SNHLY, CDR2 FYNNEI. There are 11 residues in the CDR3.

Notes on this clone: The read terminates 3 residues ahead of where the CDR3 ends, so the germline J gene completes it. The chain joins TRBV18 to TRBJ2-3; 11 nucleotides line up with TRBD2. The CDR3 sequence is 18 residues long. Trimming took 3 bases from V and 2 from J; bases not matched to a gene: 10. From germline, CDR1 is KGHSH and CDR2 LQKENI. CDR3 residues: CASSPPGTSGLYTDTQYF. The part of the CDR3 DNA that was read is TGTGCCAGCTCACCCCCCGGGACTAGCGGTTTATACACAGATACG.

Note on this clone: The read halts 3 residues ahead of the CDR3 end, with the missing end drawn from the germline J gene. The chain recombines TRBV19 with TRBJ1-5; 8 bases align to TRBD1. CDR3 size: 14 residues. Trimming cost V 8 bases and J 4 bases; bases outside gene matches: 7. The germline gives CDR1 LNHDA, CDR2 SQIVND (reference sequence). CDR3 bases read: TGTGCCAGTTGCGACAGGGGAGGTAATCAGCCC. This translates into CASCDRGGNQP. The entire CDR3 reads CASCDRGGNQPQHF.

A note on this clone: With the read ending 3 residues before the CDR3 end, the germline J gene is used to fill in that end. This chain uses TRBV5-1 with TRBJ2-6, with TRBD1 as a possible D gene (6 bases). Trimming removed 1 base from V and 2 bases from J, with 13 bases in between. Germline-derived CDR1 and CDR2 are SGHRS and YFSETQ. The CDR3 is 17 amino acids. CDR3 region: CASSLNGDKTGANVLTF. The CDR3 DNA, read in part, is TGCGCCAGCAGCTTGAATGGGGACAAGACTGGGGCCAACGTC.

As concerns this clone: The sequenced fragment ends 3 residues before the CDR3 boundary, so the rest is inferred from the germline J gene. This sequence joins TRBV19 and TRBJ1-2; no firm D call. Germline CDR1 and CDR2: LNHDA and SQIVND (reference sequence). This CDR3 is built from 14 residues. The CDR3: CASSITRHLRFYTF. The sequenced CDR3 bases are TGTGCCAGTAGTATTACCAGACACCTGAGGTTT.

Concerning this clone: The observed sequence ends 3 residues before the CDR3 terminus, with the missing tail filled in from the germline J gene. The rearrangement joins TRBV5-4 to TRBJ2-1; TRBD1 matches at 7 bases. Losses at the gene ends were 3 bases for V and 8 bases for J; bases not matched to a gene: 5. The CDR3 has 13 amino acids. CDR1 SGHNT and CDR2 YYREEE come from the germline V gene (reference sequence). CDR3 bases read: TGTGCCAGCAGCTCGGACAGGACCCATGAG. It is translated as CASSSDRTHE. The full CDR3 is CASSSDRTHEQFF.

A remark on this clone: The read ends 3 residues before the CDR3 terminus; that terminus is restored from the germline J gene. The genes are TRBV7-2 and TRBJ1-2; a weak D match, TRBD1 (5 bases). Germline values: CDR1 SGHTA, CDR2 FQGNSA. The CDR3 is made up of 15 amino acids. The CDR3 reads CASSLLRGVQETYTF. Partial CDR3 DNA: TGTGCCAGCAGCCTACTGAGGGGCGTACAAGAGACC.

A note on this clone: The read stops 3 residues short of the end of the CDR3; the missing end is completed from the germline J gene. The chain uses TRBV18 and TRBJ2-7; TRBD1 agrees at 9 bases. CDR3 length: 16 amino acids. Trimming removed 4 bases from V and 4 bases from J; junction bases left unmatched: 11. Germline values: CDR1 KGHSH, CDR2 LQKENI. CDR3 amino acids: CASSLGLGTGKYEQYF. The sequenced CDR3 bases are TGTGCCAGCTCACTAGGTTTGGGGACAGGGAAATACGAG.

Of note for this clone: The read stops 3 residues short of the end of the CDR3; the missing end is completed from the germline J gene. The chain has TRBV5-1 and TRBJ2-5; a possible D gene is TRBD1 (6 bases). V dropped 3 bases and J dropped 2 bases, with 8 bases sitting between them. This CDR3 contains 13 residues. The germline V gene encodes CDR1 SGHRS and CDR2 YFSETQ. The chain's CDR3 is CASSSGTQETQYF. The covered CDR3 bases are TGCGCCAGCAGCTCAGGGACACAAGAGACC.

With regard to this clone: The read stops 3 residues short of the end of the CDR3; the missing end is completed from the germline J gene. The chain employs TRBV2 and TRBJ2-7; TRBD1 agrees at 8 bases. This CDR3 contains 14 residues. CDR1 is SNHLY, CDR2 FYNNEI, per germline. V lost 3 bases, J lost 5 bases, and 6 bases stayed unmatched. CDR3 region: CASSEARGLDEQYF. Incomplete CDR3 DNA: TGTGCCAGCAGTGAGGCCAGGGGGCTCGACGAG.

Worth noting for this clone: The read finishes 3 residues shy of the CDR3 end, and the germline J gene is used to complete it. This chain connects TRBV7-3 to TRBJ1-5, with TRBD1 matching over 8 bases. This CDR3 is built from 15 residues. The V segment lost 3 bases and the J segment 6 bases; nucleotides outside the gene matches: 7. Per the germline V gene, CDR1 is SGHTA and CDR2 is FQGTGA. Here the CDR3 reads CASSFGQGNVQPQHF. Partial CDR3 DNA: TGTGCCAGCAGCTTCGGACAGGGAAATGTTCAGCCC.

A note on this clone: The read ends 3 residues early relative to the CDR3; the germline J gene fills the gap. This rearrangement joins TRBV19 to TRBJ2-4; 7 nucleotides line up with TRBD1. Germline V lookup: CDR1 LNHDA, CDR2 SQIVND (reference sequence). The CDR3 is made up of 14 amino acids. CDR3 sequence reads: CASSTETGNYGQYF. The sequenced part of the CDR3 DNA is TGTGCCAGTAGTACGGAGACAGGGAACTATGGT.